This entry lists 23 T cell receptor beta chains sequenced from one sample in a study of long-term antiretroviral therapy in people with HIV. Survey level was the resolution at which the v3.0 immunoSEQ assay ran. Profiling relied on immunoSEQ multiplex PCR, and the TCRdb table lists in-frame clones only, not all of them. This sample has approximately 45,000 clones; around nine tenths occur once, and the top ten carry around 4.7%. Sequenced material: unsorted PBMCs, taken 0.1 years before starting antiretroviral therapy. These receptors were obtained from a woman between 45 and 60 years old with HIV.

The chain links TRBV6-1 to TRBJ2-5; the match to TRBD1 covers 10 bases. This CDR3 has 13 residues. The V segment lost 6 bases and the J segment 3 bases; nucleotides outside the gene matches: 1. Germline CDR1 reads MNHNS; CDR2 reads SASEGT. The CDR3 DNA sequence: TGTGCCAGCAGGGGACAGGGGAAAGAGACCCAGTACTTC. Translation: CASRGQGKETQYF.

The CDR3: CASSITSALSSGANVLTF. For the CDR3, the DNA is TGTGCCAGTAGTATAACGAGCGCCCTCAGCTCTGGGGCCAACGTCCTGACTTTC. The chain carries TRBV19 and TRBJ2-6; unclear D gene. Germline V gives CDR1 LNHDA, CDR2 SQIVND (reference sequence). V gave up 2 bases and J gave up 0 bases, with 14 bases separating them. The CDR3 extends over 18 amino acids. Full variable domain (outside the CDR3, taken from reference TRBV19 and TRBJ2-6): DGGITQSPKYLFRKEGQNVTLSCEQNLNHDAMYWYRQDPGQGLRLIYYSQIVNDFQKGDIAEGYSVSREKKESFPLTVTSAQKNPTAFYLCASSITSALSSGANVLTFGAGSRLTVL.

The CDR3 sequence: CASTTLWGAGELFF. As DNA, the CDR3 is TGTGCCAGCACCACACTCTGGGGGGCCGGGGAGCTGTTTTTT. This chain uses TRBV7-2 with TRBJ2-2; D possibly corresponds to TRBD2 (6 bases). V was trimmed by 7 bases and J by 6 bases, leaving 15 bases between them. Germline V gene lookup returns CDR1 SGHTA and CDR2 FQGNSA. The CDR3 is 14 amino acids.

V gene TRBV7-2 combines with J gene TRBJ1-2; D is unclear. Trimming removed 5 bases at V and 2 bases at J, with 12 bases between. This CDR3 region has 14 residues. Germline V lookup: CDR1 SGHTA, CDR2 FQGNSA. CDR3 protein: CASSGMAGNYGYTF. In DNA, the CDR3 is TGTGCCAGCAGCGGAATGGCCGGAAACTATGGCTACACCTTC.

The rearrangement uses TRBV7-2 and TRBJ1-1, with 12 bases that match TRBD1. CDR1 and CDR2 (germline): SGHTA, FQGNSA. This CDR3 has 17 amino acids. With 4 bases clipped from V and 5 bases from J, the junction kept 11 bases outside the gene matches. This CDR3 is CASSSGQGARGVTEAFF. For the CDR3, the DNA is TGTGCCAGCAGCTCGGGACAGGGGGCAAGGGGAGTTACTGAAGCTTTCTTT.

This clone has just one count. This rearrangement joins TRBV7-9 to TRBJ2-5; a weak D match, TRBD1 (6 bases). In germline, CDR1 is SEHNR, CDR2 FQNEAQ (reference sequence). CDR3 length: 14 residues. Deletions cut 5 bases from V and 4 bases from J, with 14 bases between. CDR3 residues: CASSAETGRETQYF. For the CDR3, the DNA is TGTGCCAGCAGCGCCGAAACAGGGCGAGAGACCCAGTACTTC.

This chain uses TRBV30 with TRBJ1-2, with 9 bases lining up with TRBD1. CDR1 and CDR2 (germline): GTSNPN, SVGIG (reference sequence). The length of the CDR3 is 14 residues. With 0 bases clipped from V and 5 bases from J, the junction kept 4 bases outside the gene matches. The CDR3 reads CAWSVKGTGYGYTF. The CDR3 nucleotides are TGTGCCTGGAGTGTAAAGGGGACAGGGTATGGCTACACCTTC.

The gene calls are TRBV29-1 and TRBJ1-2; D is ambiguous. The CDR3 is made up of 14 amino acids. V was shortened by 5 bases and J by 7 bases, with 20 bases between the two germline ends. Germline loops: CDR1 SQVTM, CDR2 ANQGSEA. The CDR3 DNA reads as TGCAGCGTTAATACCCGCGCAGGAGGCTCTGGCTACACCTTC. Its translation: CSVNTRAGGSGYTF.

The chain couples TRBV25-1 to TRBJ1-2, with a possible D match to TRBD1 (5 bases). CDR1 is MGHDK and CDR2 is SYGVNS in the germline V gene. The CDR3 is 14 residues long. Trimming stripped 3 bases from V and 3 bases from J, with 11 bases between. The CDR3 sequence: CASSDPGRDYGYTF. The CDR3 coding sequence is TGTGCCAGCAGTGATCCAGGGAGAGACTATGGCTACACCTTC.

This rearrangement joins TRBV25-1 to TRBJ1-2; TRBD1 matches 8 bases. Germline CDR1 reads MGHDK; CDR2 reads SYGVNS. V was pared by 8 bases and J by 5 bases, with 1 base of the junction left unmatched. This CDR3 is 11 amino acids long. The CDR3 here is CASGTGYGYTF. DNA of the CDR3: TGTGCCAGCGGGACAGGATATGGCTACACCTTC.

The chain is built from TRBV27 and TRBJ1-2; TRBD1 matches 7 bases. This CDR3 is 13 amino acids long. With 6 bases clipped from V and 2 bases from J, the junction kept 3 bases outside the gene matches. The germline V gene has CDR1 MNHEY and CDR2 SMNVEV (reference sequence). CDR3 sequence reads: CASSRTGNYGYTF. CDR3 DNA: TGTGCCAGCAGCCGGACAGGAAACTATGGCTACACCTTC.

The V and J genes are TRBV19 and TRBJ2-6; TRBD1 aligns across 7 bases. Unmatched junction bases numbered 13, after V lost 3 bases and J lost 5 bases. Germline V gene lookup returns CDR1 LNHDA and CDR2 SQIVND (reference sequence). This CDR3 has 18 amino acids. CDR3 in amino acids: CASSIIPKQGRWANVLTF. The DNA of the CDR3 is TGTGCCAGTAGTATTATACCGAAACAGGGGCGGTGGGCCAACGTCCTGACTTTC.

This chain links TRBV5-1 with TRBJ1-3, with D hard to call. Germline CDR1 and CDR2: SGHRS and YFSETQ. V was cut by 5 bases and J by 0 bases, with 18 bases left in between. This CDR3 comprises 17 residues. The CDR3 coding sequence is TGCGCCAGCAGACCGCTCCCTACCGCTAGCTCTGGAAACACCATATATTTT. It specifies CASRPLPTASSGNTIYF.

This rearrangement joins TRBV6-1 to TRBJ2-5, with TRBD1 identical over 7 bases. After removal of 2 bases from V and 0 bases from J, the junction contained 6 bases not matched to a gene. The CDR3 is 16 residues long. CDR1 and CDR2 from the germline V gene are MNHNS and SASEGT. The CDR3 reads CASSEIRGKYQETQYF. In nucleotides, the CDR3 is TGTGCCAGCAGTGAAATCAGGGGGAAGTACCAAGAGACCCAGTACTTC.

The chain combines TRBV6-1 with TRBJ2-7; tentatively, D is TRBD1 or TRBD2 (5 bases each). V was pared by 1 base and J by 2 bases, with 9 bases between. The CDR3 is made up of 14 amino acids. Germline V gives CDR1 MNHNS, CDR2 SASEGT. CDR3 sequence: CASSEGGTAYEQYF. The CDR3 DNA reads as TGTGCCAGCAGTGAAGGAGGGACGGCCTACGAGCAGTACTTC.

This chain connects TRBV30 to TRBJ1-5, with 11 bases fitting TRBD1. The ends lost 3 bases at V and 4 bases at J; junction bases unmatched: 8. Germline CDR1 is GTSNPN and CDR2 is SVGIG (reference sequence). The CDR3 contains 16 residues. CDR3 DNA sequence: TGTGCCTGGAGAGGACAGGGGGCCCCGGGGAATCAGCCCCAGCATTTT. It translates to CAWRGQGAPGNQPQHF.

The sample holds one count of this clone. V usage is TRBV5-6 and J usage is TRBJ1-2; D is unclear. Germline values: CDR1 SGHDT, CDR2 YYEEEE. The CDR3 covers 15 residues. Trimming removed 4 bases at V and 0 bases at J, with 13 bases between. The CDR3 reads CASSRPQSANYGYTF. The CDR3 DNA reads as TGTGCCAGCAGCCGACCCCAGAGCGCTAACTATGGCTACACCTTC.

The chain joins TRBV7-9 to TRBJ2-1; D remains ambiguous. There are 12 residues in the CDR3. CDR1 is SEHNR and CDR2 is FQNEAQ in the germline V gene (reference sequence). V was cut by 5 bases and J by 8 bases, with 10 bases left in between. CDR3 sequence: CASSMDVDEQFF. The CDR3 DNA reads as TGTGCCAGCAGCATGGACGTCGATGAGCAGTTCTTC.

This chain uses TRBV6-1 with TRBJ2-1; D is possibly TRBD2 (6 bases). V was shortened by 3 bases and J by 7 bases, with 16 bases between the two germline ends. Per germline, CDR1 MNHNS and CDR2 SASEGT. This CDR3 has 15 amino acids. CDR3 in DNA: TGTGCCAGCAGTGAGACTAGAGGAAGAGTTAATGAGCAGTTCTTC. It encodes CASSETRGRVNEQFF.

The chain employs TRBV19 and TRBJ1-1; TRBD1 is a possible D gene (5 bases). The germline CDR1 and CDR2 sequences are LNHDA and SQIVND (reference sequence). Trimming cost V 7 bases and J 6 bases, with 9 bases left between them. CDR3 length equals 11 residues. DNA for the CDR3: TGTGCCAGTAATCGAGGGGCTGAAGCTTTCTTT. Amino acids: CASNRGAEAFF. Complete variable domain (other parts from reference TRBV19 and TRBJ1-1): DGGITQSPKYLFRKEGQNVTLSCEQNLNHDAMYWYRQDPGQGLRLIYYSQIVNDFQKGDIAEGYSVSREKKESFPLTVTSAQKNPTAFYLCASNRGAEAFFGQGTRLTVV.

As regards this clone: Additional DNA sequences in this sample encode the identical CDR3. The genes are TRBV19 and TRBJ2-2; D is possibly TRBD1 (5 bases). Per the germline V gene, CDR1 is LNHDA and CDR2 is SQIVND (reference sequence). The CDR3 loop spans 13 amino acids. V gave up 6 bases and J gave up 4 bases, with 9 bases separating them. As DNA, the CDR3 is TGTGCCAGTAGGGGGCGCAGCACCGGGGAGCTGTTTTTT. It specifies CASRGRSTGELFF. The full variable domain, in which reference TRBV19 and TRBJ2-2 provide the parts outside the CDR3, is DGGITQSPKYLFRKEGQNVTLSCEQNLNHDAMYWYRQDPGQGLRLIYYSQIVNDFQKGDIAEGYSVSREKKESFPLTVTSAQKNPTAFYLCASRGRSTGELFFGEGSRLTVL.

The chain carries TRBV9 and TRBJ1-2, with 8 bases identical to TRBD1. The germline V gene encodes CDR1 SGDLS and CDR2 YYNGEE. The CDR3 contains 16 residues. V shed 7 bases, J shed 2 bases, and the junction held 13 bases outside the gene matches. CDR3 coding DNA: TGTGCCAGCCGTCGCCCCGGGACAGGAGACAACTATGGCTACACCTTC. Translating it yields CASRRPGTGDNYGYTF.

There are a few counts of this clone. Here the CDR3 reads CASKGDTYEQYF. Here the CDR3 DNA reads TGTGCCAGCAAGGGGGACACCTACGAGCAGTACTTC. The chain couples TRBV2 to TRBJ2-7; D possibly corresponds to TRBD1 (6 bases). In germline, CDR1 is SNHLY, CDR2 FYNNEI. V lost 7 bases to trimming and J lost 2 bases, with 9 bases between them. CDR3 length: 12 amino acids.